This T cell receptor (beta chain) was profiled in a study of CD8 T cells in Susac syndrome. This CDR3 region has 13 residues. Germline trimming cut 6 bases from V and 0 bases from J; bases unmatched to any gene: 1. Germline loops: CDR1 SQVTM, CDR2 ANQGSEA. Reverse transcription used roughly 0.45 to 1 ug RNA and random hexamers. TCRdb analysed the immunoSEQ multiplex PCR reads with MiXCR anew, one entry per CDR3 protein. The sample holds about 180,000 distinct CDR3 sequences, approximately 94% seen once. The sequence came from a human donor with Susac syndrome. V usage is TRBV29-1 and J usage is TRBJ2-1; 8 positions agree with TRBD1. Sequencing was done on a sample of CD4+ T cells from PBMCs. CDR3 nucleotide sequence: TGCAGCGTCGACAGGGGCTCCTACAATGAGCAGTTCTTC. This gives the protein CSVDRGSYNEQFF.